This T cell receptor beta chain was recorded in a study of graft-versus-host responses after intestinal transplantation. The overall study: Recipients obtained multivisceral, liver-intestinal, or isolated intestinal transplants.

CDR1 and CDR2 (germline): MRHNA, SNTAGT. The CDR3 covers 14 residues. Trimming cost V 6 bases and J 6 bases, with 17 bases left between them. As regards this clone: Its antigen remains unidentified.

Clones were sequenced by immunoSEQ multiplex PCR, and TCRdb holds only the in-frame ones, with some missing. This sample carries about 47,000 clones, 95% of them seen once, and the ten largest clones take approximately 0.21%. Study-wide results and limits: Some patients had graft-donor T cell macrochimerism. In their allografts, the ratios of graft-versus-host to host-versus-graft T cell clones were high. Recipient marrow showed GvH clones, some seen first in ileum or blood. Circulating GvH clone levels at their peak were associated with HvG declines (early post-transplant).

The chain links TRBV6-4 to TRBJ1-1, with D possibly matching TRBD1 (5 bases). The receptor comes from a human donor who was the organ donor for an intestinal transplant. The starting material was unstimulated CD8+ T cells sorted from spleen or lymph node cells, obtained before transplant. The CDR3 here is CASSGLGGFAEAFF. The CDR3 coding sequence is TGTGCCAGCAGCGGCCTTGGGGGGTTCGCTGAAGCTTTCTTT.